The clone carrying this T cell receptor beta chain was observed many times. Next came a second PCR, run for about 7 to 12 cycles, which used a sample-barcoded 5' primer along with a J-beta primer mix. TCRdb reprocessed the 5' RACE reads with MiXCR, giving one entry per CDR3 protein. The sample has roughly 500,000 distinct CDR3 sequences; more than 20% are singletons. The authors drew around 11 milliliters of peripheral blood from each donor. This entry is derived from a study of blood T cells in healthy people across ages. V trimming: 4 bases; J trimming: 2 bases; junction bases outside the gene matches: 5. Germline-derived CDR1 and CDR2 are LNHDA and SQIVND (reference sequence). The CDR3 runs 15 residues. These data also formed part of another study, on T cells of mothers and their children. That investigation notes: RNA was extracted, and all of it went into cDNA synthesis at approximately 1.4 ug per 15 ul.

V gene TRBV19 combines with J gene TRBJ2-7; 10 nucleotides align to TRBD2. The sequenced sample was blood. The sequence was collected from a boy aged 5 to 17 in good health. The CDR3 DNA follows: TGTGCCAGTAGTACCAGACTAGCGGGCGCCTACGAGCAGTACTTC. Amino acids: CASSTRLAGAYEQYF.